The following is a T cell receptor (beta chain) sequence with its context. These data come from a study of CD8+CD57+ T cells in acquired aplastic anemia. Both TCR beta VDJ combination and CDR3 sequence profiling were carried out. Genomic DNA was the template for this profiling. Via MiXCR, TCRdb re-called the reads, giving one row per CDR3 protein. Here the sample spans about 150,000 distinct CDR3 sequences, about 48% being singletons. Individuals selected for sequencing had exhibited CD8+CD57+ cell expansion on flow cytometry. Sampling of blood occurred while the patients had still received no therapy. The CDR3 contains 13 residues. Germline CDR1 and CDR2: SGHRS and YFSETQ. The ends lost 6 bases at V and 5 bases at J; junction bases unmatched: 6.

The chain couples TRBV5-1 to TRBJ1-1; 8 bases fit TRBD1. This sequence originates from a human donor with aplastic anemia. The sequenced sample consisted of sorted CD4+, CD8+, or CD8+CD57+ T cells (not recorded which) from PBMCs. The CDR3, as DNA: TGCGCCAGCACACTACAGGGGGGGACTGAAGCTTTCTTT. Translated, it gives CASTLQGGTEAFF.